The sequence of this T cell receptor (beta chain) was determined in a study of T cells in localized non-small cell lung cancer. Broader study findings: Among the top 100 tumor clones, a median about 60 appeared in adjacent lung. Higher blood T cell density went with longer overall survival. Clonality peaked in uninvolved adjacent lung rather than tumor.

This clone was counted once. As yet, its antigen is unknown. Sequencing used immunoSEQ multiplex PCR; TCRdb keeps in-frame clones, though not all of them. The sample gives 9,000 to 15,000 clones, over 75% of which show up once; roughly 23% is in the top ten. The material sequenced was peripheral blood, taken before any cancer treatment. The receptor was derived from a male donor aged 60 or over with stage I lung adenocarcinoma.

Written as DNA, the CDR3 is TGTGCCAGCAGCTTTTTTGCGTCAGATACGCAGTATTTT. This translates into CASSFFASDTQYF. The gene calls are TRBV7-8 and TRBJ2-3, with no clear D. The CDR3 runs 13 residues. V lost 3 bases and J 4 bases, leaving 8 bases between the germline ends. Germline CDR1 is SGHVS and CDR2 is FQNEAQ. Complete variable domain (other parts from reference TRBV7-8 and TRBJ2-3): GAGVSQSPRYKVAKRGQDVALRCDPISGHVSLFWYQQALGQGPEFLTYFQNEAQLDKSGLPSDRFFAERPEGSVSTLKIQRTQQEDSAVYLCASSFFASDTQYFGPGTRLTVL.